The clone carrying this T cell receptor (beta chain) was observed at least ten times. Its antigen remains unknown. These data originate in a study of identical twins. Findings of the study overall: Interpretation of the results relied on cross-sectional statistical analysis and not on following the same donors. Fewer insertions were carried by abundant cord blood beta clonotypes, but none was seen in memory repertoires. Invariant MAIT and iNKT cells could partly confound zero-insertion analyses.

Unique molecular identifiers were present on the cDNA, which also gained a universal primer site by template switching. Each CDR3 protein gets one entry after TCRdb re-called the 5' RACE reads with MiXCR. The sample carries some 500,000 distinct CDR3 sequences, 9.6% recorded once. These same records also appear under a second study, on yellow fever vaccine responses in identical twins.

The sample taken for sequencing was PBMCs. This receptor was taken from a woman between 18 and 30 years old in good health.

CDR3 residues: CASSQGTGVSNQPQHF. CDR3 coding DNA: TGCGCCAGCAGCCAAGGCACGGGGGTTAGCAATCAGCCCCAGCATTTT. The rearrangement links TRBV4-3 to TRBJ1-5; perhaps TRBD1 as D (5 bases). V dropped 1 base and J dropped 0 bases, with 10 bases sitting between them. Looked up from germline, CDR1 is LGHNA and CDR2 is YSLEER. The CDR3 runs to 16 residues.